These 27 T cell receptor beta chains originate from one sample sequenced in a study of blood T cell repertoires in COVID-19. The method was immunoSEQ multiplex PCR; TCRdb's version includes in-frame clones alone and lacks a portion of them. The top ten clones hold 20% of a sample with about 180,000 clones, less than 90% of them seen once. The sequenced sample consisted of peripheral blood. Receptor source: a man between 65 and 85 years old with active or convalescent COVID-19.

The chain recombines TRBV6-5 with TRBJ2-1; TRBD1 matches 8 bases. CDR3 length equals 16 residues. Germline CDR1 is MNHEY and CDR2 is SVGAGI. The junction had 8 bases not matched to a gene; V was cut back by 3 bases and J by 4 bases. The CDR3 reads CASSYYDRGDYNEQFF. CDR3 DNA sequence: TGTGCCAGCAGTTATTACGACAGGGGCGATTACAATGAGCAGTTCTTC.

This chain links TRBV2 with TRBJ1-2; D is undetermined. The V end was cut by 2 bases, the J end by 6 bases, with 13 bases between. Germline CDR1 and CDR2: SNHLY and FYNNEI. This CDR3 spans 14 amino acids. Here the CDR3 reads CASSESWTVHGYTF. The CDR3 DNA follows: TGTGCCAGCAGTGAAAGCTGGACTGTGCATGGCTACACCTTC.

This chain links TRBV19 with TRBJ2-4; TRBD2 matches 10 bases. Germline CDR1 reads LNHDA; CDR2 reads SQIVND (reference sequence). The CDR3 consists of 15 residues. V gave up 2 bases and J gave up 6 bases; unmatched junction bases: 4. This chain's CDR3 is CASSITSGIGNIQYF. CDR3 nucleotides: TGTGCCAGTAGTATAACTAGCGGGATAGGAAACATTCAGTACTTC.

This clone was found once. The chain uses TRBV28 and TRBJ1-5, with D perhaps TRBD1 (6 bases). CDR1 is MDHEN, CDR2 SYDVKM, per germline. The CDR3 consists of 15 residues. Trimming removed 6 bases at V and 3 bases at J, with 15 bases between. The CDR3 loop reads CASRTSGTHNQPQHF. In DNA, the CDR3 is TGTGCCAGCAGAACCTCCGGGACACACAATCAGCCCCAGCATTTT.

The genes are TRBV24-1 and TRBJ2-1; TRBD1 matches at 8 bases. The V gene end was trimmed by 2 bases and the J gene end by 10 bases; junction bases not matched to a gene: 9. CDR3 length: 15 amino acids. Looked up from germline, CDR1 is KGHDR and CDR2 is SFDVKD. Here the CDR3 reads CATSDSLLDRGEQFF. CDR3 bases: TGTGCCACCAGTGATTCCCTATTAGACAGGGGAGAGCAGTTCTTC.

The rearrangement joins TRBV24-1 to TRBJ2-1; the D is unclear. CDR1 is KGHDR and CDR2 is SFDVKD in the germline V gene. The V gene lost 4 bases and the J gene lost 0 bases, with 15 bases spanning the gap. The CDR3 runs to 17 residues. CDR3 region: CATSERLGYDSYNEQFF. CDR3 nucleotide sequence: TGTGCCACCAGTGAGCGGCTAGGTTACGACTCCTACAATGAGCAGTTCTTC.

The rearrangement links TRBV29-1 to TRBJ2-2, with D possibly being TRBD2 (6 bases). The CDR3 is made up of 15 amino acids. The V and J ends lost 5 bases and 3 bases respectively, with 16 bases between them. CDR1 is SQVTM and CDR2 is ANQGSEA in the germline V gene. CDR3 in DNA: TGCAGCGTTCCTCCGGGAGACGGGGACACCGGGGAGCTGTTTTTT. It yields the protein CSVPPGDGDTGELFF.

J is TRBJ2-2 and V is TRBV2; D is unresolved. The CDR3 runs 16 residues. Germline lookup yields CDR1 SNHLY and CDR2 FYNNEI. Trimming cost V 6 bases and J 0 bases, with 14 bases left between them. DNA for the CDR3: TGTGCCAGCAGGCGGCTCTCGAACACGAACACCGGGGAGCTGTTTTTT. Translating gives CASRRLSNTNTGELFF.

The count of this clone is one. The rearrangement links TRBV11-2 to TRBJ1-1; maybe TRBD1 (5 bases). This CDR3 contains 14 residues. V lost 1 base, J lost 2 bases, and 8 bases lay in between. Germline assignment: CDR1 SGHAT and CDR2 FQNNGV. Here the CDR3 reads CASSLAGINTEAFF. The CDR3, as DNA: TGTGCCAGCAGCTTAGCAGGGATTAACACTGAAGCTTTCTTT.

The CDR3 here is CASSLAGGRANQYF. The CDR3 nucleotides read TGCGCCAGCAGCTTGGCCGGCGGGAGGGCCAACCAGTACTTC. The V call is TRBV5-1, the J call TRBJ2-7, with 9 bases lining up with TRBD2. This CDR3 has 14 amino acids. V shed 0 bases and J 10 bases; nucleotides not matched to a gene: 8. CDR1 and CDR2 from the germline V gene are SGHRS and YFSETQ.

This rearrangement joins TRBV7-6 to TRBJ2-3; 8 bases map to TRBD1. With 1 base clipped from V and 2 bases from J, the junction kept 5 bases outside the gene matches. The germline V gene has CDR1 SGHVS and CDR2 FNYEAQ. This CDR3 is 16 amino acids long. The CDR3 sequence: CASSLVSGGHTDTQYF. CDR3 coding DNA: TGTGCCAGCAGCTTAGTGTCAGGGGGCCACACAGATACGCAGTATTTT.

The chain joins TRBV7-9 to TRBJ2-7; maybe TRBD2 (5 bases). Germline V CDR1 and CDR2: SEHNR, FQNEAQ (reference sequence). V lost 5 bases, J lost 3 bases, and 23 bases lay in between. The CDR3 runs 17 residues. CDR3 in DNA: TGTGCCAGCAGCCCGAGGGAGCCGGATGGGCCACTCTACGAGCAGTACTTC. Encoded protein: CASSPREPDGPLYEQYF.

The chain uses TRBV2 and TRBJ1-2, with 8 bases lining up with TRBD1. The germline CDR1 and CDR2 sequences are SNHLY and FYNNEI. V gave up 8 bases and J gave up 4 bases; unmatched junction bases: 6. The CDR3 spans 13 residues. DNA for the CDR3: TGTGCCAGCCTGGGACAGGAGCCCTATGGCTACACCTTC. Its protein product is CASLGQEPYGYTF.

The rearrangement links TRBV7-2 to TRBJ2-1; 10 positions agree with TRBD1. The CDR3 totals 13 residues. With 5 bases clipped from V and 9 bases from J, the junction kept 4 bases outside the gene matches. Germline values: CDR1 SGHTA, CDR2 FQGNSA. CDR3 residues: CASSGQGVGEQFF. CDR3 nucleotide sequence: TGTGCCAGCAGCGGACAGGGGGTGGGTGAGCAGTTCTTC.

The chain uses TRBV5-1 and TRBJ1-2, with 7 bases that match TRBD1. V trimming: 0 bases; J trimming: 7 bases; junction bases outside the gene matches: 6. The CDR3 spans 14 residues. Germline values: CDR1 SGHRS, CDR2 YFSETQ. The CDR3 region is CASSLESGGFGYTF. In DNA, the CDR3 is TGCGCCAGCAGCTTGGAGTCAGGGGGGTTTGGCTACACCTTC.

DNA of the CDR3: TGTGCCAGCAGCGTAGGGACAGGGCGGTATGGCTACACCTTC. Amino acid sequence: CASSVGTGRYGYTF. The chain recombines TRBV9 with TRBJ1-2; 8 bases are shared with TRBD1. Germline V CDR1 and CDR2: SGDLS, YYNGEE. This CDR3 comprises 14 residues. V was pared by 0 bases and J by 5 bases, with 3 bases of the junction left unmatched.

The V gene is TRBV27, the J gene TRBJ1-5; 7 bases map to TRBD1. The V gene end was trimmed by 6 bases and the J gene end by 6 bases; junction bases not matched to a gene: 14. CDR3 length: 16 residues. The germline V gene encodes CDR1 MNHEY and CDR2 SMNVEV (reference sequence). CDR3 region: CASSLRARQGGQPQHF. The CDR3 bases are TGTGCCAGCAGCCTTCGTGCACGACAGGGAGGTCAGCCCCAGCATTTT.

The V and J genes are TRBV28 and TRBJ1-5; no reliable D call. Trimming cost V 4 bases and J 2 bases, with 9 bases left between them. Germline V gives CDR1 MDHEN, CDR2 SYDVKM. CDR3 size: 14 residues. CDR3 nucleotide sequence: TGTGCCAGCAGTTCGGGGTTCGGCAATCAGCCCCAGCATTTT. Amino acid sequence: CASSSGFGNQPQHF. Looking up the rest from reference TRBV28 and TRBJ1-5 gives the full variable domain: DVKVTQSSRYLVKRTGEKVFLECVQDMDHENMFWYRQDPGLGLRLIYFSYDVKMKEKGDIPEGYSVSREKKERFSLILESASTNQTSMYLCASSSGFGNQPQHFGDGTRLSIL.

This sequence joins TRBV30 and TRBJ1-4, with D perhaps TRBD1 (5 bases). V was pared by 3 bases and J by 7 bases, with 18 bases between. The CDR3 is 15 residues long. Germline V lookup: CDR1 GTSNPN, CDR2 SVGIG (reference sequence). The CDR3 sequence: CAWSRYGGMREKLFF. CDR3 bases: TGTGCCTGGAGCCGTTACGGGGGGATGCGTGAAAAACTGTTTTTT. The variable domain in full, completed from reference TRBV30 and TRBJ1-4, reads SQTIHQWPATLVQPVGSPLSLECTVEGTSNPNLYWYRQAAGRGLQLLFYSVGIGQISSEVPQNLSASRPQDRQFILSSKKLLLSDSGFYLCAWSRYGGMREKLFFGSGTQLSVL.

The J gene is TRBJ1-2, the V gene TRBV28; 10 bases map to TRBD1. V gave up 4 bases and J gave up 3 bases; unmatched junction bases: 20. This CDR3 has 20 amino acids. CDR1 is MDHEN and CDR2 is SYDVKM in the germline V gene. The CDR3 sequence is CASSSRRTGGYLRRYYGYTF. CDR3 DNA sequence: TGTGCCAGCAGTTCGCGAAGGACAGGGGGGTACCTTCGTCGCTACTATGGCTACACCTTC.

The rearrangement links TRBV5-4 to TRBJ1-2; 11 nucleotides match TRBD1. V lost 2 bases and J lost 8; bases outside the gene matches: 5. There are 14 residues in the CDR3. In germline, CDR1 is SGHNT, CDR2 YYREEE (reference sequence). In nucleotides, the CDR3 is TGTGCCAGCAGCTTCGGACAGGGGGCATGGGGCTACACCTTC. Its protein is CASSFGQGAWGYTF.

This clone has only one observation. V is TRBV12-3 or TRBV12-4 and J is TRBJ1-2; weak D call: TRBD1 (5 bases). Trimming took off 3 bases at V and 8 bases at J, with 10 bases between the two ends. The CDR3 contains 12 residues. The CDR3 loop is CASSFQRGGYTF. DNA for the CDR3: TGTGCCAGCAGTTTTCAGCGGGGGGGCTACACCTTC.

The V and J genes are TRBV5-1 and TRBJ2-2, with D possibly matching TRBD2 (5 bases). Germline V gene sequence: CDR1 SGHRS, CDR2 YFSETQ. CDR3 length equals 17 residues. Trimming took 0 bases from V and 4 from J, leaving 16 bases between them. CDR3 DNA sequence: TGCGCCAGCAGCTTGGCGGACTTTCCGGCTTCCACCGGGGAGCTGTTTTTT. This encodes CASSLADFPASTGELFF.

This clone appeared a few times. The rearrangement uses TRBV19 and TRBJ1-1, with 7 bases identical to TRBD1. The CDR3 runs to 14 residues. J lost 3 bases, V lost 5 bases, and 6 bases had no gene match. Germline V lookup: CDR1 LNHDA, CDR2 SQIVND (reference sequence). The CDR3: CASSEQGLHTEAFF. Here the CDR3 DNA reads TGTGCCAGTAGTGAACAGGGGCTTCACACTGAAGCTTTCTTT.

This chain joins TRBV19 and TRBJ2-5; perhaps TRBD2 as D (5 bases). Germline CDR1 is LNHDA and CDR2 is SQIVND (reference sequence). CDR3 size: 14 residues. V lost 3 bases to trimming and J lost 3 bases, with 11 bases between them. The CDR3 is CASSIRGGKETQYF. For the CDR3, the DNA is TGTGCCAGTAGTATTAGAGGAGGAAAAGAGACCCAGTACTTC.

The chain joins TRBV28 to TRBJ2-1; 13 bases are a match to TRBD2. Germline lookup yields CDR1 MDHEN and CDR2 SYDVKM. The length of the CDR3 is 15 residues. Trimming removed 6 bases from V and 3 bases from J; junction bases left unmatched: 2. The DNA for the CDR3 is TGTGCCAGCAGCCGGACTAGCGGGAGCTACAATGAGCAGTTCTTC. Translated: CASSRTSGSYNEQFF.

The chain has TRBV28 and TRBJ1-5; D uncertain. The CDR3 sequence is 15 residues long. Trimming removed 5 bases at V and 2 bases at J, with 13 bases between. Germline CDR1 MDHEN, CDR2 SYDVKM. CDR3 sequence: CASSLPLFGNQPQHF. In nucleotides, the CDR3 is TGTGCCAGCAGTCTACCGTTATTTGGCAATCAGCCCCAGCATTTT.